This TCR beta chain was retrieved from a study of T cell changes during pregnancy in multiple sclerosis. Here immunoSEQ multiplex PCR was the method, and the copy in TCRdb shows in-frame clones only, minus some. The table has about 86,000 clones, approximately 90% seen once; the top ten hold 1.5% to 2%. V was clipped by 5 bases and J by 3 bases; unmatched bases: 9. This CDR3 region has 15 residues. Germline V gene sequence: CDR1 SGHAT, CDR2 FQNNGV. The receptor's source is a female donor in good health, enrolled as a control in a pregnancy study. The source was peripheral blood, collected in the first trimester of pregnancy. The chain recombines TRBV11-2 with TRBJ2-5; 7 positions agree with TRBD1. CDR3 in amino acids: CASSPRDRRKETQYF. In nucleotides, the CDR3 is TGTGCCAGCAGCCCCCGGGACAGAAGGAAAGAGACCCAGTACTTC.